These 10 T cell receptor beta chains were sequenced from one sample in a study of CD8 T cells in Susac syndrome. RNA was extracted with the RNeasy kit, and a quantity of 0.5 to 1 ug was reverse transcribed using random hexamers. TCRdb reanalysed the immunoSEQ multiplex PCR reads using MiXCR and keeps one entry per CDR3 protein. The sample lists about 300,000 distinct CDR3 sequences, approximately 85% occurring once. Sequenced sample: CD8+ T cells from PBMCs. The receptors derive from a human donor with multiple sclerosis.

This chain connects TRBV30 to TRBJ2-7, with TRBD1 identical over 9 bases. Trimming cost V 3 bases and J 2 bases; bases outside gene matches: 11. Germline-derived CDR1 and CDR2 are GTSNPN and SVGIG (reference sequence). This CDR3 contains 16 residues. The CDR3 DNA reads TGTGCCTGGAGGGACTCCGGGACAGGGATTCCCTACGAGCAGTACTTC. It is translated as CAWRDSGTGIPYEQYF.

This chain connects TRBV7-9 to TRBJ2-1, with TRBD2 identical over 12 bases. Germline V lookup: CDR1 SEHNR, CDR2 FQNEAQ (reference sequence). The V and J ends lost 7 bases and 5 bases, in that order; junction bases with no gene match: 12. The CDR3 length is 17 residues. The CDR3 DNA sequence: TGTGCCAGCATCGACTTTCGACTAGCGGGAGCCCACAATGAGCAGTTCTTC. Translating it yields CASIDFRLAGAHNEQFF.

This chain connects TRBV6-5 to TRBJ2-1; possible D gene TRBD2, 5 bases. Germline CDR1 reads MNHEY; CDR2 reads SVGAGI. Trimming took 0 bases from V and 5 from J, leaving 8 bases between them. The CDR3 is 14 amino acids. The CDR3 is CASSYSAGDNEQFF. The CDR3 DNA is TGTGCCAGCAGTTACTCGGCCGGGGACAATGAGCAGTTCTTC.

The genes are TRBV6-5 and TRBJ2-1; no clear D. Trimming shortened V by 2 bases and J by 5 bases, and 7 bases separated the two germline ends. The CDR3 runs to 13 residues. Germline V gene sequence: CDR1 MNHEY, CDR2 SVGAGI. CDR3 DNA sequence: TGTGCCAGCAGTTACGTTGTAAACAATGAGCAGTTCTTC. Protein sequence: CASSYVVNNEQFF.

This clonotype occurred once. The CDR3 is CASSQMTRDNEQFF. Here the CDR3 DNA reads TGCGCCAGCAGCCAAATGACCCGGGACAATGAGCAGTTCTTC. The chain couples TRBV4-3 to TRBJ2-1; D is unclear. Trimming took 2 bases from V and 5 from J, leaving 10 bases between them. The germline gives CDR1 LGHNA, CDR2 YSLEER. There are 14 residues in the CDR3.

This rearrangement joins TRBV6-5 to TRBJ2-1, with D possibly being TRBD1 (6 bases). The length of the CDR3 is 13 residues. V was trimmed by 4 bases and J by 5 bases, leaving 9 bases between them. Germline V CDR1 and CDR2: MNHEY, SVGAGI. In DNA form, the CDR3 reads TGTGCCAGCAGTTCTGACAGGAACAATGAGCAGTTCTTC. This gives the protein CASSSDRNNEQFF.

The CDR3 region is CASSPPTAPEKLFF. In DNA form, the CDR3 reads TGTGCCAGCAGCCCACCGACAGCTCCCGAAAAACTGTTTTTT. V usage is TRBV27 and J usage is TRBJ1-4; TRBD1 might be the D (5 bases). Germline V lookup: CDR1 MNHEY, CDR2 SMNVEV (reference sequence). Trimming shortened V by 6 bases and J by 8 bases, and 16 bases separated the two germline ends. The CDR3 has 14 amino acids.

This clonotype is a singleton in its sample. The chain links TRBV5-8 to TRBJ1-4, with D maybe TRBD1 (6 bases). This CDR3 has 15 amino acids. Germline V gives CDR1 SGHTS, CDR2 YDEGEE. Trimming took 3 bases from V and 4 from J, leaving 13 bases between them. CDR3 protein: CASSSWTVNNEKLFF. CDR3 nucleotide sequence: TGTGCCAGCAGCTCCTGGACAGTAAATAATGAAAAACTGTTTTTT.

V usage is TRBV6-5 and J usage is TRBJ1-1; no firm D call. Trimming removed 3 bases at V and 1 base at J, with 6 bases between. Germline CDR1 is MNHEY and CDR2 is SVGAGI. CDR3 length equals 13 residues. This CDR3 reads CASSYYGNTEAFF. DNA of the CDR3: TGTGCCAGCAGTTATTACGGGAACACTGAAGCTTTCTTT.

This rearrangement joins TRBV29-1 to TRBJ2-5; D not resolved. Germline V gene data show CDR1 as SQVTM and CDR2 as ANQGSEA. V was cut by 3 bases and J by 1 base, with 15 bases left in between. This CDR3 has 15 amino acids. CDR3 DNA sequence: TGCAGCGTTGAGCCCCTCTCGACTTTCCAAGAGACCCAGTACTTC. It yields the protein CSVEPLSTFQETQYF.